The 30 T cell receptor beta chains below come from one sample, sequenced in a study of T cell responses to AZD1222 COVID-19 vaccine. The data were produced by immunoSEQ multiplex PCR, yet TCRdb's version contains in-frame clones alone and is incomplete. The data contain tens of thousands of clones, roughly 84% of them singletons. Material: peripheral blood, obtained on day 0 of AZD1222 vaccination. The receptor set was obtained from an adult in good health.

The V gene is TRBV24-1, the J gene TRBJ2-2; perhaps TRBD1 as D (6 bases). The V and J ends lost 4 bases and 0 bases respectively, with 8 bases between them. CDR3 length: 15 residues. Germline CDR1 reads KGHDR; CDR2 reads SFDVKD. The CDR3 region is CATSDYRANTGELFF. For the CDR3, the DNA is TGTGCCACCAGTGACTACAGGGCGAACACCGGGGAGCTGTTTTTT.

The chain uses TRBV19 and TRBJ2-7; 8 nucleotides line up with TRBD2. The CDR3 runs to 12 residues. V dropped 4 bases and J dropped 6; count of bases not matched to a gene: 2. CDR1 and CDR2 (germline): LNHDA, SQIVND (reference sequence). CDR3 in DNA: TGTGCCAGTAGTAGTCGGGAGGGCGAGCAGTACTTC. This gives the protein CASSSREGEQYF.

This rearrangement joins TRBV6-2 or TRBV6-3 to TRBJ1-1; 9 nucleotides align to TRBD1. Unmatched junction bases numbered 5, after V lost 2 bases and J lost 1 base. The germline V gene encodes CDR1 MNHEY and CDR2 SVGEGT. This CDR3 spans 16 amino acids. CDR3 loop: CASSYRRDRANTEAFF. The CDR3 nucleotides read TGTGCCAGCAGTTACAGAAGGGACAGGGCGAACACTGAAGCTTTCTTT.

This chain links TRBV3-1 (or the pseudogene TRBV3-2) with TRBJ1-3, with 7 nucleotides matching TRBD1. Germline CDR1 is LGHDT and CDR2 is YNNKEL (reference sequence). The CDR3 has 14 residues. V shed 5 bases and J 1 base; nucleotides not matched to a gene: 2. Here the CDR3 reads CASSYRGSGNTIYF. The CDR3 bases are TGTGCCAGCAGCTACAGGGGTTCTGGAAACACCATATATTTT.

This clone was observed a handful of times. This chain connects TRBV4-3 to TRBJ1-1; TRBD1 is a possible D gene (5 bases). V gave up 0 bases and J gave up 0 bases, with 8 bases separating them. CDR3 size: 15 residues. In germline, CDR1 is LGHNA, CDR2 YSLEER. This chain's CDR3 is CASSQDTGLNTEAFF. CDR3 bases: TGCGCCAGCAGCCAAGATACAGGCTTGAACACTGAAGCTTTCTTT.

The J gene is TRBJ1-2, the V gene TRBV5-4; D ambiguous. Trimming pared 0 bases from V and 2 bases from J, leaving 8 bases between. CDR3 length: 14 residues. Germline V gives CDR1 SGHNT, CDR2 YYREEE (reference sequence). The CDR3 DNA follows: TGTGCCAGCAGCTTGGTCGCGGTCAACTATGGCTACACCTTC. It translates to CASSLVAVNYGYTF.

The chain joins TRBV12-3 or TRBV12-4 to TRBJ1-2; D not certain. V lost 5 bases, J lost 6 bases, and 10 bases lay in between. This CDR3 contains 12 residues. CDR3 loop: CASSQSFDGYTF. In nucleotides, the CDR3 is TGTGCCAGCAGTCAATCTTTTGATGGCTACACCTTC.

This chain joins TRBV20-1 and TRBJ2-3; the D gene is possibly TRBD2 (5 bases). This CDR3 region has 11 residues. With 3 bases removed from V and 5 bases from J, the gap between germline ends came to 6 bases. Germline CDR1 DFQATT, CDR2 SNEGSKA (reference sequence). The CDR3 loop is CSARRVDTQYF. CDR3 in DNA: TGCAGTGCTAGGAGGGTAGATACGCAGTATTTT.

CDR3 DNA sequence: TGTGCCAGCAGCTTACCAGCTTTCGCTGAAGCTTTCTTT. Encoded protein: CASSLPAFAEAFF. The V and J genes are TRBV7-9 and TRBJ1-1, with no clear D. V lost 2 bases, J lost 6 bases, and 10 bases lay in between. The length of the CDR3 is 13 residues. Germline V gene lookup returns CDR1 SEHNR and CDR2 FQNEAQ (reference sequence).

The rearrangement joins TRBV7-6 to TRBJ1-2; a weak D match, TRBD1 (5 bases). CDR1 and CDR2 from the germline V gene are SGHVS and FNYEAQ. The CDR3 contains 16 residues. V lost 5 bases and J lost 3, with 19 bases in between. CDR3 sequence: CASSDGLSKGHYGYTF. The CDR3 DNA sequence: TGTGCCAGCAGCGACGGACTCAGCAAGGGGCACTATGGCTACACCTTC.

V is TRBV10-3 and J is TRBJ2-7; no reliable D call. The CDR3 is made up of 13 amino acids. The V gene's germline CDR1 is ENHRY and CDR2 SYGVKD. V was cut by 7 bases and J by 3 bases, with 13 bases left in between. The CDR3 region has the DNA TGTGCCATCATGGAAGCAACACTCTACGAGCAGTACTTC. Encoded protein: CAIMEATLYEQYF.

The rearrangement links TRBV12-3 or TRBV12-4 to TRBJ1-2, with D unresolved. This CDR3 region has 11 residues. V was cut by 6 bases and J by 3 bases, with 5 bases left in between. The CDR3 DNA sequence: TGTGCCAGCAGGCTGGACTATGGCTACACCTTC. Its translation: CASRLDYGYTF.

The chain carries TRBV4-3 and TRBJ1-6; D not certain. Germline assignment: CDR1 LGHNA and CDR2 YSLEER. Trimming removed 0 bases from V and 17 bases from J, with 14 bases in between. This CDR3 is 13 amino acids long. CDR3 residues: CASSQDSGKVVHF. CDR3 DNA sequence: TGCGCCAGCAGCCAAGACTCGGGCAAAGTGGTCCACTTT.

This chain joins TRBV28 and TRBJ2-4; D is possibly TRBD2 (6 bases). The CDR3 sequence is 18 residues long. V was pared by 3 bases and J by 1 base, with 19 bases between. The germline V gene has CDR1 MDHEN and CDR2 SYDVKM. The CDR3: CASSLVGLPRTAKNIQYF. The CDR3 DNA reads TGTGCCAGCAGTTTGGTAGGACTACCCCGCACCGCCAAAAACATTCAGTACTTC.

The J gene is TRBJ2-1, the V gene TRBV9; 12 bases map to TRBD2. The V segment lost 3 bases and the J segment 15 bases; nucleotides outside the gene matches: 7. CDR1 is SGDLS, CDR2 YYNGEE, per germline. CDR3 length equals 13 residues. As DNA, the CDR3 is TGTGCCAGCAGCGCTAGCGGGGGGGCGGAACGGTTCTTC. This gives the protein CASSASGGAERFF.

The genes are TRBV12-3 or TRBV12-4 and TRBJ1-1; a possible D gene is TRBD1 (5 bases). V gave up 3 bases and J gave up 4 bases, with 9 bases separating them. The CDR3 sequence is 13 residues long. CDR3 in amino acids: CASSFWGVTEAFF. The CDR3 coding sequence is TGTGCCAGCAGTTTTTGGGGGGTCACTGAAGCTTTCTTT.

The J gene is TRBJ2-1, the V gene TRBV11-2; 10 bases agree with TRBD2. Germline V gene data show CDR1 as SGHAT and CDR2 as FQNNGV. This CDR3 has 12 residues. CDR3 coding DNA: TGTGGGACTAGCGGCTCCTACAATGAGCAGTTCTTC. This codes for CGTSGSYNEQFF.

V is TRBV24-1 and J is TRBJ1-2; D is possibly TRBD1 (6 bases). V was shortened by 2 bases and J by 11 bases, with 8 bases between the two germline ends. The CDR3 runs to 11 residues. Germline loops: CDR1 KGHDR, CDR2 SFDVKD. The CDR3 region has the DNA TGTGCCACCAGTGATTCGGACAGTTACACCTTC. This sequence encodes CATSDSDSYTF.

The chain links TRBV19 to TRBJ1-2; no clear D. The V gene lost 0 bases and the J gene lost 3 bases, with 8 bases spanning the gap. The germline V gene has CDR1 LNHDA and CDR2 SQIVND (reference sequence). This CDR3 is built from 14 residues. The CDR3 here is CASSIDLKYYGYTF. The DNA of the CDR3 is TGTGCCAGTAGTATAGATCTTAAGTACTATGGCTACACCTTC.

The chain carries TRBV6-2 or TRBV6-3 and TRBJ1-2, with D maybe TRBD1 (5 bases). V gave up 5 bases and J gave up 5 bases, with 9 bases separating them. Germline lookup yields CDR1 MNHEY and CDR2 SVGEGT. The CDR3 is 12 amino acids. This CDR3 is CASSPTVYGYTF. The CDR3 nucleotides read TGTGCCAGCAGTCCGACAGTTTATGGCTACACCTTC.

This clone was counted once. The chain uses TRBV28 and TRBJ2-3; D unclear. CDR1 and CDR2 from the germline V gene are MDHEN and SYDVKM. V was shortened by 7 bases and J by 1 base, with 9 bases between the two germline ends. The CDR3 loop spans 13 amino acids. CDR3 DNA: TGTGCCAGCACCACTGGGGGCACAGATACGCAGTATTTT. This codes for CASTTGGTDTQYF.

The chain employs TRBV21-1 and TRBJ1-1. TRBV21-1 is an annotated pseudogene. The CDR3 runs 14 residues. CDR3 coding DNA: TGTGCCATCTCGGGTGGCCACGGCCACACTGAAGCTTTCTTT. This translates into CAISGGHGHTEAFF.

The chain recombines TRBV11-2 with TRBJ1-5; TRBD1 aligns across 7 bases. The CDR3 consists of 15 residues. Germline CDR1 SGHAT, CDR2 FQNNGV. Trimming at V came to 5 bases and at J to 0 bases, leaving 4 bases not matched to a gene. CDR3 sequence (DNA): TGTGCCAGCAGCCCGCGGGACAGTAGCAATCAGCCCCAGCATTTT. Residues: CASSPRDSSNQPQHF.

The chain carries TRBV24-1 and TRBJ2-7; possible D gene TRBD1, 6 bases. Looked up from germline, CDR1 is KGHDR and CDR2 is SFDVKD. Trimming removed 4 bases at V and 6 bases at J, with 12 bases between. The CDR3 is 13 amino acids. As DNA, the CDR3 is TGTGCCACCAGTGAATCCCTGACAGGCGAGCAGTACTTC. Translated: CATSESLTGEQYF.

This clone came up once. CDR3 amino acids: CASRPIGQENYGYTF. DNA for the CDR3: TGTGCCAGCAGACCAATCGGACAGGAGAACTATGGCTACACCTTC. The rearrangement links TRBV6-4 to TRBJ1-2, with 7 bases matching TRBD1. Trimming removed 6 bases from V and 2 bases from J; junction bases left unmatched: 9. The CDR3 has 15 residues. Per the germline V gene, CDR1 is MRHNA and CDR2 is SNTAGT.

The chain employs TRBV19 and TRBJ2-1, with D hard to call. Trimming left V 1 base short and J 7 bases short, with 5 bases between. The CDR3 is 12 residues long. Germline CDR1 reads LNHDA; CDR2 reads SQIVND (reference sequence). Here the CDR3 reads CASSIVLNEQFF. The DNA of the CDR3 is TGTGCCAGTAGTATAGTCCTTAATGAGCAGTTCTTC.

The J gene is TRBJ1-6, the V gene TRBV5-6, with TRBD1 matching over 7 bases. The ends lost 0 bases at V and 8 bases at J; junction bases unmatched: 2. The CDR3 runs to 14 residues. CDR1 SGHDT and CDR2 YYEEEE come from the germline V gene. The CDR3 protein is CASSLDRGDSPLHF. In DNA, the CDR3 is TGTGCCAGCAGCTTGGACAGGGGAGATTCACCCCTCCACTTT.

This rearrangement joins TRBV10-3 to TRBJ1-3; the D gene is possibly TRBD1 (6 bases). CDR1 and CDR2 (germline): ENHRY, SYGVKD. The CDR3 is 14 residues long. Trimming cost V 8 bases and J 3 bases, with 14 bases left between them. CDR3 residues: CAIDSGVRGNTIYF. For the CDR3, the DNA is TGTGCCATCGATTCAGGGGTGCGTGGAAACACCATATATTTT.

The DNA for the CDR3 is TGCGCCAGCAGTGACCGGAGCTCCTACGAGCAGTACTTC. Translated, it gives CASSDRSSYEQYF. This rearrangement joins TRBV10-1 to TRBJ2-7; D unclear. V was cut by 3 bases and J by 0 bases, with 6 bases left in between. In germline, CDR1 is WNHNN, CDR2 SYGVQD (reference sequence). The CDR3 totals 13 residues.

The genes are TRBV29-1 and TRBJ2-5, with D possibly being TRBD1 (6 bases). The germline V gene encodes CDR1 SQVTM and CDR2 ANQGSEA. Between the trimmed V and J ends, which lost 5 bases and 5 bases, there was a span of 12 bases. The CDR3 runs to 12 residues. This CDR3 is CSVSRGRETQYF. The CDR3 DNA reads TGCAGCGTTAGCAGGGGTAGGGAGACCCAGTACTTC. Full variable domain (outside the CDR3, taken from reference TRBV29-1 and TRBJ2-5): SAVISQKPSRDICQRGTSLTIQCQVDSQVTMMFWYRQQPGQSLTLIATANQGSEATYESGFVIDKFPISRPNLTFSTLTVSNMSPEDSSIYLCSVSRGRETQYFGPGTRLLVL.